Each of the 12 T cell receptor beta chains below was sequenced from the same sample in a study of CD8+CD57+ T cells in acquired aplastic anemia. Patients included in sequencing had previously demonstrated CD8+CD57+ cell expansion by flow cytometry. For CDR3 and TCR beta VDJ profiling, genomic DNA was the template used. Using its own MiXCR run on the reads, TCRdb lists one record per CDR3 protein. The top ten clones hold 0.8% to 0.85% of a sample with around 430,000 distinct CDR3 sequences, about a third of them seen once. The specimen sequenced was sorted CD4+, CD8+, or CD8+CD57+ T cells (not recorded which) from PBMCs. Receptors originate from a human donor with aplastic anemia.

This clonotype came up a few times. The rearrangement uses TRBV2 and TRBJ1-1, with D unclear. The CDR3 totals 14 residues. The V gene's germline CDR1 is SNHLY and CDR2 FYNNEI. Trimming left V 5 bases short and J 7 bases short, with 17 bases between. CDR3 region: CASSSFRTSFEAFF. Written as DNA, the CDR3 is TGTGCCAGCAGTTCCTTTAGGACGAGTTTTGAAGCTTTCTTT.

This clonotype occurred many times. This chain joins TRBV24-1 and TRBJ2-1; 11 bases match TRBD1. Trimming at V came to 3 bases and at J to 6 bases, leaving 3 bases not matched to a gene. The CDR3 is 15 residues long. The germline gives CDR1 KGHDR, CDR2 SFDVKD. CDR3 residues: CATSDGQGAGNEQFF. The CDR3 nucleotides read TGTGCCACCAGTGATGGACAGGGGGCGGGCAATGAGCAGTTCTTC.

The chain links TRBV2 to TRBJ2-1; TRBD1 matches at 7 bases. The CDR3 is made up of 14 amino acids. The V gene end was trimmed by 11 bases and the J gene end by 5 bases; junction bases not matched to a gene: 12. The germline gives CDR1 SNHLY, CDR2 FYNNEI. DNA of the CDR3: TGTGCCGGTCACAGGGGCGATTATAACAATGAGCAGTTCTTC. It translates to CAGHRGDYNNEQFF.

This clonotype has ten or more counts. The chain combines TRBV2 with TRBJ1-2; 9 bases agree with TRBD1. With 6 bases clipped from V and 7 bases from J, the junction kept 9 bases outside the gene matches. The CDR3 is 14 residues long. The germline CDR1 and CDR2 sequences are SNHLY and FYNNEI. DNA of the CDR3: TGTGCCAGCAGGCCTGGACAGGGGCGAATTGGCTACACCTTC. This codes for CASRPGQGRIGYTF.

This clonotype was found a few times. The rearrangement links TRBV7-9 to TRBJ1-5, with 8 bases matching TRBD1. Germline assignment: CDR1 SEHNR and CDR2 FQNEAQ (reference sequence). The CDR3 sequence is 15 residues long. The J segment lost 5 bases and the V segment lost 1 base, leaving 4 bases of the junction unmatched. The CDR3 loop is CASSLDGQGHQPQHF. CDR3 nucleotides: TGTGCCAGCAGCTTAGATGGACAGGGTCATCAGCCCCAGCATTTT.

This chain connects TRBV19 to TRBJ2-2; TRBD1 matches 11 bases. Germline CDR1 reads LNHDA; CDR2 reads SQIVND (reference sequence). The CDR3 extends over 15 amino acids. V trimming: 10 bases; J trimming: 8 bases; junction bases outside the gene matches: 12. CDR3 sequence: CATSGEDRGRGELFF. In DNA form, the CDR3 reads TGTGCCACCTCCGGTGAGGACAGGGGGCGTGGGGAGCTGTTTTTT.

The chain joins TRBV10-3 to TRBJ2-3; either TRBD1 or TRBD2 may fit D (5 bases each). Germline CDR1 reads ENHRY; CDR2 reads SYGVKD. V dropped 10 bases and J dropped 0 bases, with 20 bases sitting between them. The CDR3 runs to 16 residues. The CDR3 is CASREGTDDSTDTQYF. The CDR3, as DNA: TGTGCCAGCAGAGAAGGGACCGATGATAGCACAGATACGCAGTATTTT.

The rearrangement links TRBV15 to TRBJ1-1; D perhaps matches TRBD1 (5 bases). The CDR3 runs 16 residues. Trimming shortened V by 5 bases and J by 1 base, and 17 bases separated the two germline ends. The germline gives CDR1 LNHNV, CDR2 YYDKDF (reference sequence). CDR3 protein: CATSPKGDRANTEAFF. CDR3 bases: TGTGCCACCAGCCCCAAGGGAGACAGAGCGAACACTGAAGCTTTCTTT.

This clonotype was counted many times. The chain uses TRBV5-5 and TRBJ1-2, with D possibly being TRBD1 (6 bases). The CDR3 sequence is 14 residues long. V gave up 4 bases and J gave up 2 bases, with 12 bases separating them. CDR1 and CDR2 (germline): SGHKS, YYEKEE (reference sequence). Here the CDR3 reads CASSAQQGNYGYTF. The CDR3 DNA reads TGTGCCAGCAGCGCCCAACAGGGAAACTATGGCTACACCTTC.

This clonotype was observed many times. A junction end diverges from the germline sequence, so it may reflect a read error. V usage is TRBV5-1 and J usage is TRBJ2-7; 9 bases are a match to TRBD1. Germline V gene sequence: CDR1 SGHRS, CDR2 YFSETQ. This CDR3 is 15 amino acids long. The CDR3 bases are TGTGCCAGCAGCTTAGCGCCGGGACAGGGCTACGAGCAGTACTTC. Translating it yields CASSLAPGQGYEQYF.

This clonotype appeared many times. This chain uses TRBV9 with TRBJ1-1; D uncertain. The CDR3 consists of 13 residues. With 0 bases removed from V and 3 bases from J, the gap between germline ends came to 6 bases. The germline V gene has CDR1 SGDLS and CDR2 YYNGEE. The CDR3 DNA is TGTGCCAGCAGCGTAGGGTCGGACACTGAAGCTTTCTTT. This gives the protein CASSVGSDTEAFF.

This clonotype has ten or more counts. V gene TRBV29-1 combines with J gene TRBJ2-7, with D perhaps matching TRBD1 (6 bases). Trimming removed 4 bases from V and 2 bases from J, with 12 bases in between. Germline V gives CDR1 SQVTM, CDR2 ANQGSEA. The CDR3 extends over 13 amino acids. The CDR3 loop reads CSVGQEEPYEQYF. For the CDR3, the DNA is TGCAGCGTTGGACAGGAGGAACCCTACGAGCAGTACTTC.